The rows below give T cell receptor beta chains drawn from one sample of a study of T cell changes during pregnancy in multiple sclerosis. The protocol was immunoSEQ multiplex PCR, while the TCRdb copy is restricted to in-frame clones and leaves out a portion. Of tens of thousands of clones in the sample, about 92% were seen once. The sequenced sample was peripheral blood, obtained in the first trimester of pregnancy. The receptor source for this set is a female donor with multiple sclerosis, enrolled in a pregnancy study. Each CDR3 is given with its conserved first and last residue. The D gene is left open where the match is weak. Size is omitted from some rows. Given values are once, few, many or a class for expanded clones.

CDR3nt,CDR3aa,abundance,d_gene,v_gene,j_gene
TGTGCCAGCAGCTGGAGCGGGAGCGGTCCCGGGGAGCTGTTTTTT,CASSWSGSGPGELFF,once,TRBD2,TRBV7-3,TRBJ2-2
TGTGCCAGCAGCTTGGGAACAGGGAGCTCCTACAATGAGCAGTTCTTC,CASSLGTGSSYNEQFF,-,-,TRBV5-8,TRBJ2-1
TGTGCCAGTAAAGGACGGCAGAGGGATGAGCAGTTCTTC,CASKGRQRDEQFF,-,-,TRBV19,TRBJ2-1
TGTGCCAGCAGCTTGGCCGGGGTGGTGACGGGCACGCAGTATTTT,CASSLAGVVTGTQYF,once,-,TRBV5-4,TRBJ2-3
TGTGCCAGCAGTCCCCTCCAGGGCGGGAGCGATGAGCAGTTCTTC,CASSPLQGGSDEQFF,-,TRBD2,TRBV27,TRBJ2-1
TGTGCCAGCAGCGGGGACAGGGTCCACAATGAGCAGTTCTTC,CASSGDRVHNEQFF,-,TRBD1,TRBV5-4,TRBJ2-1
TGTGCCAGCAGACTAGCGGGAGGGAGCTCCTACGAGCAGTACTTC,CASRLAGGSSYEQYF,-,TRBD2,TRBV2,TRBJ2-7
TGTGCCAGCAGCCACTTCCGACTAGCCCGTTCTAGCACAGATACGCAGTATTTT,CASSHFRLARSSTDTQYF,-,TRBD2,TRBV14,TRBJ2-3
TGTGCCAGCAGCCCCTGGTTCCTAGCGGGAGGTTTGGGCAATGAGCAGTTCTTC,CASSPWFLAGGLGNEQFF,-,TRBD2,TRBV13,TRBJ2-1
TGTGCCAGCAGCCAAGGACAGGCTCGAAGCTACGAGCAGTACTTC,CASSQGQARSYEQYF,-,-,TRBV4-2,TRBJ2-7
TGTGCCAGCAGCTTAGACAGGGTCACCTATGGCTACACCTTC,CASSLDRVTYGYTF,-,-,TRBV7-9,TRBJ1-2
TGTGCCAGCTCATCTGGACAGGGGGCGTACAATGAGCAGTTCTTC,CASSSGQGAYNEQFF,-,TRBD1,TRBV18,TRBJ2-1
TGTGCCAGTAGTATGGGACTCTTAAATGAGCAGTTCTTC,CASSMGLLNEQFF,-,-,TRBV19,TRBJ2-1
TGTGCCAGCAGCCTGACAGGGATAGGAACCTACGAGCAGTACTTC,CASSLTGIGTYEQYF,-,TRBD1,TRBV5-6,TRBJ2-7
TGTGCCAGCAGCTTAAGGACTAGCGGTTCTGGGACCCAGTACTTC,CASSLRTSGSGTQYF,-,TRBD2,TRBV7-2,TRBJ2-5
TGTGCCAGTAGTATTTTTCAGGGAAATCAGCCCCAGCATTTT,CASSIFQGNQPQHF,-,-,TRBV19,TRBJ1-5
TGCGCCAGCAGCCAGTGGGGGCTCGGCACAGATACGCAGTATTTT,CASSQWGLGTDTQYF,-,-,TRBV4-3,TRBJ2-3
TGCCAGAGCGGCAGGACCTACGAGCAGTACTTC,CQSGRTYEQYF,-,-,TRBV5-8,TRBJ2-7
TGTGCCAGCAGCGCAACCTCGACAGGGGTAGGAAGCAATCAGCCCCAGCATTTT,CASSATSTGVGSNQPQHF,few,TRBD1,TRBV9,TRBJ1-5
TGTGCCAGCAGCTCGCCTGCAGAAACGGGGGGCTACACCTTC,CASSSPAETGGYTF,-,-,TRBV5-4,TRBJ1-2
TGTGCCAGCAGTTTATGGGCGGGAGAAGAGACCCAGTACTTC,CASSLWAGEETQYF,-,TRBD2,TRBV27,TRBJ2-5
TGTGCCAGCAGCTCGGGACTTTCCCCCGGGGAGCAGTACTTC,CASSSGLSPGEQYF,-,-,TRBV13,TRBJ2-7
TGTGCCAGCAGCTTAGACCAGGGGGGAACCGGGGAGCTGTTTTTT,CASSLDQGGTGELFF,-,-,TRBV11-3,TRBJ2-2
TGTGCCAGCACTCGCAGCTGGGGGGAGGAAGGCACCGGGGAGCTGTTTTTT,CASTRSWGEEGTGELFF,-,-,TRBV28,TRBJ2-2
TGTGCCAGCAGCTCGGTACCGAACACTGAAGCTTTCTTT,CASSSVPNTEAFF,-,-,TRBV27,TRBJ1-1
TGCGCCAGCAGCCCTCGACAGCCAAACACTGAAGCTTTCTTT,CASSPRQPNTEAFF,-,-,TRBV5-1,TRBJ1-1
TGTGCCAGCAGTTACTCGAAAAGGGAGGCTAATGAAAAACTGTTTTTT,CASSYSKREANEKLFF,-,-,TRBV6-5,TRBJ1-4
TGTGCCAGCAGTGGTTACGGGAGGGCCGGGAATGAGCAGTTCTTC,CASSGYGRAGNEQFF,once,TRBD2,TRBV2,TRBJ2-1
TGTGCCAGCAGCCACCAGGACAGCACCTACGAGCAGTACTTC,CASSHQDSTYEQYF,-,-,TRBV7-9,TRBJ2-7
TGCGCCAGCAGCCAAGATCCCACGGTTGGGGCCAACGTCCTGACTTTC,CASSQDPTVGANVLTF,-,-,TRBV4-1,TRBJ2-6
TGTGCCAGCGGCACAGGGAGAGGGGAGTTCTTC,CASGTGRGEFF,-,-,TRBV6-1,TRBJ2-1
TGTGCCAGCAGTTACGCGGAATTGTTACCCTACGAGCAGTACTTC,CASSYAELLPYEQYF,-,-,TRBV6-6,TRBJ2-7
TGCAGCGTTTGGTCGGGGGGACAGGGACACGAGCAGTACTTC,CSVWSGGQGHEQYF,-,TRBD1,TRBV29-1,TRBJ2-7
TGTGCCTGGGAGAACAGGGTAGGCTACACCTTC,CAWENRVGYTF,-,-,TRBV30,TRBJ1-2
TGTGCCAGCATTTATGCCGGGACAGGGGCGGAGGGCTACACCTTC,CASIYAGTGAEGYTF,-,TRBD1,TRBV6-1,TRBJ1-2
TGTGCCAGCAGCTTCGGCAGGGGGCAGATTAATTACGAGCAGTACTTC,CASSFGRGQINYEQYF,-,TRBD1,TRBV7-2,TRBJ2-7
TGTGCCAGCAGCTTAGATCGGACTAGCGGACTCAATGAGCAGTTCTTC,CASSLDRTSGLNEQFF,-,TRBD2,TRBV7-9,TRBJ2-1
TGTGCCAGCAGCCCAACAGTCTCACCGGGGGATGAGCAGTTCTTC,CASSPTVSPGDEQFF,once,-,TRBV5-5,TRBJ2-1
TGTGCCAGCAGCTTAGGGGCGGGAGGGAACTACAATGAGCAGTTCTTC,CASSLGAGGNYNEQFF,once,TRBD2,TRBV11-2,TRBJ2-1
TGTGCCAGCCGTCAGGACAGAAGTCGACAGGAGCAGTACTTC,CASRQDRSRQEQYF,once,-,TRBV5-4,TRBJ2-7
TGCGCCAGCAGCTGGACTAGCGCTGAAGAGACCCAGTACTTC,CASSWTSAEETQYF,-,TRBD2,TRBV5-1,TRBJ2-5
TGCGCCAGCAGCCCGGGACTAGCGGGAGTAGTTAAAGAGACCCAGTACTTC,CASSPGLAGVVKETQYF,-,TRBD2,TRBV5-1,TRBJ2-5
TGTGCCAGCAGCTTAGCTGAACTAGCGGGAGTCCTGAATGAGCAGTTCTTC,CASSLAELAGVLNEQFF,-,TRBD2,TRBV7-9,TRBJ2-1
TGTGCCAGCACAGGGGTTGGGAATCAGCCCCAGCATTTT,CASTGVGNQPQHF,-,-,TRBV6-1,TRBJ1-5
TGTGCCACCAGCAGAGCCCCCAGTTCTGAAAAACTGTTTTTT,CATSRAPSSEKLFF,-,-,TRBV15,TRBJ1-4
TGTGCCAGCAGCTCAGGAGGGGGGGTCCAAGAGACCCAGTACTTC,CASSSGGGVQETQYF,-,-,TRBV7-3,TRBJ2-5
TGTGCCAGCAGCTTAGGGGTAGGGGTCAGCGAGCAGTACTTC,CASSLGVGVSEQYF,-,-,TRBV11-2,TRBJ2-7
TGCGCCAGCAGTGAGCATGTCGGCGGGAGGACAGATACGCAGTATTTT,CASSEHVGGRTDTQYF,-,TRBD2,TRBV10-1,TRBJ2-3
TGTGCCAGCAGTCAAAGGACTATGGGCGGGGAGCTGTTTTTT,CASSQRTMGGELFF,-,-,TRBV5-4,TRBJ2-2
TGTGCCAGCAGTACACTCTCTAGCGGGAGTGGCAATGAGCAGTTCTTC,CASSTLSSGSGNEQFF,-,TRBD2,TRBV27,TRBJ2-1